This TCR beta chain was documented in a study of cytomegalovirus exposure and HLA in healthy donors. PCR primers comprised 60 Vbeta and 13 Jbeta primers. Clones were read by immunoSEQ multiplex PCR, and TCRdb kept only the in-frame ones, dropping some. The sample has 40,000 to 55,000 clones; around three quarters are singletons. The germline V and J ends were trimmed by 7 bases and 9 bases, with 25 bases remaining between them. The CDR3 totals 14 residues. CDR1 is SQVTM, CDR2 ANQGSEA, per germline. Study-wide findings and caveats: Exclusion as indistinguishable affected some V segments, including TRBV6-2 and TRBV6-3.

As to this clone: Its antigen is unknown.

The V gene is TRBV29-1, the J gene TRBJ2-7, with D tentatively TRBD2 (5 bases). The sequenced sample was PBMCs. This TCR derives from a man under 40 in good health and CMV-seronegative. CDR3 protein: CSAVYGNRGDAQYF. DNA of the CDR3: TGCAGCGCTGTGTACGGGAATAGAGGCGACGCGCAGTACTTC.